In this sample, the clone carrying this TCR beta chain turned up many times. This record belongs to a study of T-cell reconstitution after alpha-beta-depleted transplantation in children. Preparation of the TCRbeta library used unique molecular identifiers. TCRdb re-derived calls from the PCR reads in MiXCR, one entry per CDR3 protein. The sample has 250,000 to 300,000 distinct CDR3 sequences, around 9.1% seen once; the top ten hold roughly 7%. J gave up 6 bases and V 0 bases, and 3 bases lay outside the gene matches. The germline gives CDR1 SGDLS, CDR2 YYNGEE. The CDR3 is 14 amino acids. This TCR derives from a boy in the first two years of life with acute myeloid leukemia, due to receive a stem cell transplant. The sequenced sample was PBMCs, obtained before TCRalphabeta/CD19-depleted stem cell transplant. The chain is built from TRBV9 and TRBJ2-1, with 7 bases aligning to TRBD1. The DNA for the CDR3 is TGTGCCAGCAGCGTAGGGGACAGCCTCAATGAGCAGTTCTTC. Protein product: CASSVGDSLNEQFF.